The 11 T cell receptor beta chains listed next were all sequenced from one sample in a study of T cell repertoires in cytomegalovirus infection. TCRdb itself ran the reads through MiXCR, one entry per CDR3 protein. The sample lists approximately 320,000 distinct CDR3 sequences, more than 8% occurring once. Material for sequencing was PBMCs. These receptors came from a human donor in good health (CMV status not recorded). Some clones in this sample may be carry-over from other donors' samples.

This clonotype was seen ten or more times. The chain recombines TRBV7-8 with TRBJ2-5; D is possibly TRBD1 (5 bases). This CDR3 has 14 residues. The germline gives CDR1 SGHVS, CDR2 FQNEAQ. Trimming left V 2 bases short and J 1 base short, with 8 bases between. CDR3 bases: TGTGCCAGCAGCTTAAGACAGCGCCAAGAGACCCAGTACTTC. It codes for CASSLRQRQETQYF.

This chain joins TRBV11-2 and TRBJ2-1, with unresolved D. Germline V gene lookup returns CDR1 SGHAT and CDR2 FQNNGV. Trimming stripped 5 bases from V and 9 bases from J, with 17 bases between. CDR3 size: 14 residues. For the CDR3, the DNA is TGTGCCAGCAGCCCCCTTTCGGGTCGAGCTGAGCAGTTCTTC. Translation gives CASSPLSGRAEQFF.

Ten or more counts support this clonotype. CDR3 sequence (DNA): TGCAGTGCTAGATCTCTAGCGGGGGGGTTCTACTACAATGAGCAGTTCTTC. This encodes CSARSLAGGFYYNEQFF. The rearrangement links TRBV20-1 to TRBJ2-1, with 12 bases matching TRBD2. Germline V lookup: CDR1 DFQATT, CDR2 SNEGSKA (reference sequence). The V segment lost 2 bases and the J segment 3 bases; nucleotides outside the gene matches: 8. CDR3 length: 17 residues.

This chain connects TRBV12-3 or TRBV12-4 to TRBJ2-7; D is possibly TRBD1 or TRBD2 (5 bases each). Deletions cut 3 bases from V and 2 bases from J, with 14 bases between. This CDR3 has 15 amino acids. For the CDR3, the DNA is TGTGCCAGCAGTTTCCGGGGAAGGGGCGCCTACGAGCAGTACTTC. It is translated as CASSFRGRGAYEQYF.

This clonotype was seen only a few times. The V call is TRBV27, the J call TRBJ2-1; 7 positions agree with TRBD2. The CDR3 length is 15 residues. V gave up 3 bases and J gave up 4 bases; unmatched junction bases: 6. Germline V gene data show CDR1 as MNHEY and CDR2 as SMNVEV (reference sequence). The CDR3 loop reads CASSFSSGVYNEQFF. The CDR3 nucleotides read TGTGCCAGCAGTTTTTCCAGCGGGGTGTACAATGAGCAGTTCTTC.

The rearrangement uses TRBV19 and TRBJ2-5; possibly TRBD1 for D (6 bases). Looked up from germline, CDR1 is LNHDA and CDR2 is SQIVND (reference sequence). The CDR3 consists of 16 residues. The V and J ends lost 4 bases and 4 bases respectively, with 19 bases between them. The CDR3 coding sequence is TGTGCCAGTAGTACCCGACAGGTGACAGGAGGAGAGACCCAGTACTTC. It is translated as CASSTRQVTGGETQYF. Supplemented by reference TRBV19 and TRBJ2-5, the full variable domain reads DGGITQSPKYLFRKEGQNVTLSCEQNLNHDAMYWYRQDPGQGLRLIYYSQIVNDFQKGDIAEGYSVSREKKESFPLTVTSAQKNPTAFYLCASSTRQVTGGETQYFGPGTRLLVL.

V gene TRBV30 combines with J gene TRBJ1-1, with D tentatively TRBD1 (6 bases). The germline CDR1 and CDR2 sequences are GTSNPN and SVGIG (reference sequence). The V end lost 4 bases, the J end lost 1 base, and 10 bases lay between the germline ends. CDR3 length: 13 amino acids. The CDR3, as DNA: TGTGCCTGGACCCGGACAGCGAACACTGAAGCTTTCTTT. Translating gives CAWTRTANTEAFF.

The rearrangement uses TRBV11-1 and TRBJ1-1; tentative D call: TRBD1 (5 bases). V shed 5 bases and J shed 2 bases, with 9 bases lying between them. The V gene's germline CDR1 is SGHAT and CDR2 FQDESV (reference sequence). CDR3 size: 13 residues. The CDR3 nucleotides are TGTGCCAGCAGCCGGACACCTAACACTGAAGCTTTCTTT. Its protein is CASSRTPNTEAFF.

The chain is built from TRBV5-4 and TRBJ2-5; the D call may be TRBD1 or TRBD2 (5 bases each). Trimming removed 4 bases from V and 1 base from J, with 8 bases in between. From germline, CDR1 is SGHNT and CDR2 YYREEE (reference sequence). The length of the CDR3 is 13 residues. CDR3 in amino acids: CASSAGAQETQYF. The CDR3, as DNA: TGTGCCAGCAGCGCCGGGGCCCAAGAGACCCAGTACTTC.

This clonotype has only a few counts. The chain couples TRBV6-1 to TRBJ1-5; D unresolved. The germline V gene has CDR1 MNHNS and CDR2 SASEGT. This CDR3 has 14 amino acids. V was pared by 5 bases and J by 2 bases, with 10 bases between. This chain's CDR3 is CASSPVGGNQPQHF. CDR3 nucleotides: TGTGCCAGCAGTCCGGTTGGGGGCAATCAGCCCCAGCATTTT.

This clonotype was seen only once. V is TRBV15 and J is TRBJ1-4; maybe TRBD1 (5 bases). Trimming stripped 0 bases from V and 5 bases from J, with 19 bases between. In germline, CDR1 is LNHNV, CDR2 YYDKDF (reference sequence). The CDR3 runs to 18 residues. The CDR3 coding sequence is TGTGCCACCAGCAGAGAGAGGCGGGTGGGCAGGGTAAATGAAAAACTGTTTTTT. Translation: CATSRERRVGRVNEKLFF.